These 6 T cell receptor beta chains were all obtained from the same sample, sequenced in a study of blood T cell repertoires in COVID-19. Sequencing used immunoSEQ multiplex PCR; TCRdb keeps in-frame clones, though not all of them. The profile shows about 130,000 clones, about 89% of them singletons. What was sequenced was peripheral blood. All receptors derive from a man aged 55 to 69 with COVID-19, enrolled during active disease.

The chain has TRBV7-3 and TRBJ1-2; possibly TRBD1 for D (6 bases). CDR3 length equals 14 residues. From germline, CDR1 is SGHTA and CDR2 FQGTGA. V was shortened by 5 bases and J by 4 bases, with 14 bases between the two germline ends. The CDR3 bases are TGTGCCAGCAGCATCGGGGGGGCTGGCTATGGCTACACCTTC. Amino acid sequence: CASSIGGAGYGYTF.

V and J are TRBV5-8 and TRBJ2-3; TRBD2 aligns across 11 bases. The junction had 6 bases not matched to a gene; V was cut back by 7 bases and J by 2 bases. CDR1 SGHTS and CDR2 YDEGEE come from the germline V gene. There are 15 residues in the CDR3. CDR3 amino acids: CASGTSGAYTDTQYF. For the CDR3, the DNA is TGTGCCAGCGGGACTAGCGGAGCATACACAGATACGCAGTATTTT.

The chain combines TRBV30 with TRBJ2-1; TRBD1 matches 10 bases. The CDR3 contains 15 residues. The germline gives CDR1 GTSNPN, CDR2 SVGIG (reference sequence). The junction had 5 bases not matched to a gene; V was cut back by 3 bases and J by 3 bases. This CDR3 reads CAWSGGQGIYNEQFF. DNA for the CDR3: TGTGCCTGGAGCGGGGGACAGGGGATCTACAATGAGCAGTTCTTC.

This clone was recorded once. This sequence joins TRBV19 and TRBJ1-2; possible D gene TRBD1, 5 bases. Per germline, CDR1 LNHDA and CDR2 SQIVND (reference sequence). V lost 4 bases and J lost 0, with 9 bases in between. The CDR3 covers 14 residues. Written as DNA, the CDR3 is TGTGCCAGTAGTAGGACGGACACTAACTATGGCTACACCTTC. It translates to CASSRTDTNYGYTF.

The chain links TRBV5-1 to TRBJ2-1; D gene ambiguous. This CDR3 is 14 amino acids long. Germline V gene lookup returns CDR1 SGHRS and CDR2 YFSETQ. With 7 bases removed from V and 3 bases from J, the gap between germline ends came to 14 bases. The chain's CDR3 is CASAPVADYNEQFF. The CDR3 coding sequence is TGCGCCAGCGCGCCCGTAGCCGACTACAATGAGCAGTTCTTC.

The chain carries TRBV18 and TRBJ1-6; D remains ambiguous. This CDR3 has 17 residues. The germline V gene has CDR1 KGHSH and CDR2 LQKENI. V was shortened by 4 bases and J by 0 bases, with 13 bases between the two germline ends. The CDR3 protein is CASSHLDWSSYNSPLHF. As DNA, the CDR3 is TGTGCCAGCTCACACCTGGACTGGAGCTCCTATAATTCACCCCTCCACTTT.